This T cell receptor beta chain came from a study of Graves' ophthalmopathy and Graves' hyperthyroidism. General observations from the study: The majority of expanded thyroid clonotypes above 0.001 frequency also occurred in blood.

Amplified TCR beta CDR3 regions were obtained using RNA transcripts as template. RT-PCR with HTBI primers came first, then second-round multiplex PCR. TCRdb used MiXCR to reprocess the multiplex PCR reads, holding one entry per CDR3 protein. Found here are a few hundred thousand distinct CDR3 sequences, about a sixth of them singletons; the top ten hold more than 9%. Germline CDR1 SGHTA, CDR2 FQGNSA. The CDR3 consists of 13 residues. Between the trimmed V and J ends, which lost 3 bases and 7 bases, there was a span of 12 bases. About this clonotype itself: Antigen specificity is unknown.

Sequencing was performed on peripheral blood. This receptor was taken from an adult man with Graves' ophthalmopathy. This chain connects TRBV7-2 to TRBJ1-2, with a tentative D call TRBD1 (5 bases). The CDR3 reads CASSFSGRAGYTF. CDR3 bases: TGTGCCAGCAGCTTTTCCGGCAGGGCTGGCTACACCTTC. The variable domain in full, completed from reference TRBV7-2 and TRBJ1-2, reads GAGVSQSPSNKVTEKGKDVELRCDPISGHTALYWYRQSLGQGLEFLIYFQGNSAPDKSGLPSDRFSAERTGGSVSTLTIQRTQQEDSAVYLCASSFSGRAGYTFGSGTRLTVV.